This section outlines one TCR beta chain sequence together with its context. Its matching antigen is unknown. TCRdb keeps only in-frame clones here, not all; method: immunoSEQ multiplex PCR. The table shows approximately 66,000 clones, with around four fifths occurring only once. This specimen belongs to a study of a mutant IDH1 vaccine in newly diagnosed glioma. Study-wide context: The study held visit V12 at week 35 and visit V13 at week 47. Whole-study findings and limits: Seemingly, pseudoprogression had no relation to changes in the top peripheral T cell clonotypes.

The time point was: week 35, safety follow-up. Doses comprised 300 ug of mutant IDH1 20-mer peptide each, plus topical imiquimod. The CDR3 spans 16 residues. V lost 1 base, J lost 1 base, and 14 bases lay in between. Germline values: CDR1 LGHNA, CDR2 YNFKEQ. The source of this sequence is a man aged 25-40 years with glioma. Sample: PBMCs, taken from a glioma patient whose treatment included an IDH1 peptide vaccine. This chain links TRBV4-2 with TRBJ2-7; D uncertain. CDR3 amino acids: CASSQAAGGASYEQYF. CDR3 DNA sequence: TGTGCCAGCAGCCAAGCCGCCGGTGGAGCTTCCTACGAGCAGTACTTC.